The rows below give T cell receptor beta chains drawn from one sample of a study of spatial heterogeneity in lung cancer. TCRdb processed the 5' RACE reads anew with MiXCR; each CDR3 protein has one entry. The profile shows about 40,000 distinct CDR3 sequences, approximately 5.2% of them singletons. The sequencing used PBMCs, collected at surgery. The origin of the receptors is a female donor with early-stage non-small cell lung cancer. The CDR3 runs from the conserved cysteine through the conserved F or W. Fields, in order: J gene, V gene, D gene, clone size, CDR3 protein. The D gene is left open where the match is weak. For some rows the clone size is stated as once, few or many, or as a class when expanded; others skip it.

J gene: TRBJ2-5
V gene: TRBV12-3/TRBV12-4
D gene: .
clone size: many
CDR3 protein: CASSSLASETQYF

J gene: TRBJ1-1
V gene: TRBV10-3
D gene: .
clone size: .
CDR3 protein: CAITGTQGTEAFF

J gene: TRBJ1-1
V gene: TRBV7-3
D gene: .
clone size: many
CDR3 protein: CASSRGIPNTEAFF

J gene: TRBJ2-1
V gene: TRBV29-1
D gene: .
clone size: many
CDR3 protein: CSVAGGQSRSSYNEQFF

J gene: TRBJ1-5
V gene: TRBV27
D gene: TRBD1
clone size: many
CDR3 protein: CASSASGTGIQPQHF

J gene: TRBJ2-5
V gene: TRBV5-1
D gene: TRBD2
clone size: many
CDR3 protein: CASSVRPGLAGETQYF

J gene: TRBJ1-2
V gene: TRBV2
D gene: TRBD1
clone size: many
CDR3 protein: CASRGRTGDYGYTF

J gene: TRBJ2-3
V gene: TRBV2
D gene: .
clone size: many
CDR3 protein: CASSDGDKGRDTQYF

J gene: TRBJ2-1
V gene: TRBV6-2/TRBV6-3
D gene: .
clone size: many
CDR3 protein: CASSRTGLWDNEQFF

J gene: TRBJ2-7
V gene: TRBV18
D gene: .
clone size: .
CDR3 protein: CASSPRRDTAHEQYF

J gene: TRBJ2-3
V gene: TRBV7-9
D gene: .
clone size: few
CDR3 protein: CASSDRSPSFTDTQYF

J gene: TRBJ2-2
V gene: TRBV9
D gene: TRBD2
clone size: many
CDR3 protein: CASSVLAGGELFF

J gene: TRBJ2-7
V gene: TRBV18
D gene: .
clone size: .
CDR3 protein: CASSPPAGTLSSYEQYF

J gene: TRBJ2-1
V gene: TRBV9
D gene: .
clone size: many
CDR3 protein: CASSVAGGAGSEQFF

J gene: TRBJ2-7
V gene: TRBV4-1
D gene: TRBD2
clone size: .
CDR3 protein: CASSQDPIAGGLRDEQYF

J gene: TRBJ2-3
V gene: TRBV5-1
D gene: TRBD2
clone size: .
CDR3 protein: CASSLGTSGFTDTQYF

J gene: TRBJ2-7
V gene: TRBV7-6
D gene: TRBD2
clone size: many
CDR3 protein: CASSLGSAAGGRPYEQYF

J gene: TRBJ1-3
V gene: TRBV9
D gene: .
clone size: many
CDR3 protein: CASSSLDGHSGNTIYF

J gene: TRBJ2-3
V gene: TRBV27
D gene: .
clone size: few
CDR3 protein: CASSSLFGDTQYF

J gene: TRBJ1-1
V gene: TRBV20-1
D gene: .
clone size: .
CDR3 protein: CSARDDPISMNTEAFF

J gene: TRBJ1-1
V gene: TRBV5-4
D gene: .
clone size: many
CDR3 protein: CASSLGTSGQAFF

J gene: TRBJ1-1
V gene: TRBV7-9
D gene: TRBD1
clone size: .
CDR3 protein: CASSPDRGLVEAFF

J gene: TRBJ1-5
V gene: TRBV11-1
D gene: .
clone size: many
CDR3 protein: CASSPNRGQPQHF

J gene: TRBJ1-1
V gene: TRBV28
D gene: TRBD1
clone size: many
CDR3 protein: CASSLPTGENTEAFF